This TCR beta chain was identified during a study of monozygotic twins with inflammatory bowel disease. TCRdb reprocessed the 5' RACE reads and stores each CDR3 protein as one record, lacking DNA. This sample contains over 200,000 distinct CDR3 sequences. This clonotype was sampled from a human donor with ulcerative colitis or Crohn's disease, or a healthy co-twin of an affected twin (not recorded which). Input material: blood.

The CDR3 is CASSLDGFGGPNTGELFF. The chain links TRBV11-2 to TRBJ2-2; there is no DNA to check the TCRdb D call of TRBD1. Germline V lookup: CDR1 SGHAT, CDR2 FQNNGV. CDR3 length equals 18 residues.